This entry features one T cell receptor beta chain sequence. This specimen belongs to a study of technical replicates of blood from four donors. Repertoires were generated with immunoSEQ multiplex PCR, while TCRdb's copy carries only in-frame clones and drops some. The sample includes about 72,000 clones, approximately 90% of them seen just once. Germline-derived CDR1 and CDR2 are SEHNR and FQNEAQ (reference sequence). The CDR3 has 15 amino acids. With 5 bases clipped from V and 1 base from J, the junction kept 6 bases outside the gene matches. The receptor was isolated from a human donor in good health. Sample: T cells isolated from PBMCs. This sequence joins TRBV7-9 and TRBJ2-7, with TRBD2 matching over 9 bases. In DNA, the CDR3 is TGTGCCAGCAGCCTTCTAGCGGGACTGTCCTACGAGCAGTACTTC. Translated, it gives CASSLLAGLSYEQYF.